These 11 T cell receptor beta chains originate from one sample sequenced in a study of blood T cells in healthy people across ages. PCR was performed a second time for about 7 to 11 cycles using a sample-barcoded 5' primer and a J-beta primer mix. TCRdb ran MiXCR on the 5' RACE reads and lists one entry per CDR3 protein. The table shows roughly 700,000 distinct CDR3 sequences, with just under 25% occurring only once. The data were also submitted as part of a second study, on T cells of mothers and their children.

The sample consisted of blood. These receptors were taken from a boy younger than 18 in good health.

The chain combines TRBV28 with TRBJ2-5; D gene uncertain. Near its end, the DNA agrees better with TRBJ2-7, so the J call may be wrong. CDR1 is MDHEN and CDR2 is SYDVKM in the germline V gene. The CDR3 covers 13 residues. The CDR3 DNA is TGTGCCAGCAGTTTAGGAAAATGGAACGAGCAGTACTTC. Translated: CASSLGKWNEQYF.

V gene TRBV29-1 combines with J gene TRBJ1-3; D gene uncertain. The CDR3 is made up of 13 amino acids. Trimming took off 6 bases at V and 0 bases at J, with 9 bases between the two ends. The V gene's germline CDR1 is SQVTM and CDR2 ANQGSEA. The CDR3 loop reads CSVSVLSGNTIYF. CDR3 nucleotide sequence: TGCAGCGTCAGCGTTCTCTCTGGAAACACCATATATTTT. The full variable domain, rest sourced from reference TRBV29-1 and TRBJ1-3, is SAVISQKPSRDICQRGTSLTIQCQVDSQVTMMFWYRQQPGQSLTLIATANQGSEATYESGFVIDKFPISRPNLTFSTLTVSNMSPEDSSIYLCSVSVLSGNTIYFGEGSWLTVV.

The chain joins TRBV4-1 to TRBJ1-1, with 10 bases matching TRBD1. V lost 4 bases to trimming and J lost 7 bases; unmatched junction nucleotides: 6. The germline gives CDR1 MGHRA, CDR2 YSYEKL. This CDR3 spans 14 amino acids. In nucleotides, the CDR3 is TGCGCCAGCAGCCGGGACAGGGGATTAGGTGAAGCTTTCTTT. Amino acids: CASSRDRGLGEAFF.

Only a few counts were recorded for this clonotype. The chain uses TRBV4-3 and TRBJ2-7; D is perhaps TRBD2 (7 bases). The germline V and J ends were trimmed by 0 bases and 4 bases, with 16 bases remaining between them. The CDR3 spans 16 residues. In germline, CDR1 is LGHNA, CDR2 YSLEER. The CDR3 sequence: CASSQDLPGGRYEQYF. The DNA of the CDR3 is TGCGCCAGCAGCCAAGATCTACCGGGGGGCCGGTACGAGCAGTACTTC.

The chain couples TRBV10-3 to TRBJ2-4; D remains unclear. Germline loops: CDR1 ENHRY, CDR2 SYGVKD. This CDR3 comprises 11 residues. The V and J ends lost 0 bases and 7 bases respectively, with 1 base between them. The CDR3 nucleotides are TGTGCCATCAGTGAGTCGAACATTCAGTACTTC. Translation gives CAISESNIQYF.

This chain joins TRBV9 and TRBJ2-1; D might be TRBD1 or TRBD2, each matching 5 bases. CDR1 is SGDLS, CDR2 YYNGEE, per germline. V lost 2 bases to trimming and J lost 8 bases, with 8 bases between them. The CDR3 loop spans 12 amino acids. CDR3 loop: CASSVRGDEQFF. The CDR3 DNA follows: TGTGCCAGCAGCGTGAGAGGGGATGAGCAGTTCTTC.

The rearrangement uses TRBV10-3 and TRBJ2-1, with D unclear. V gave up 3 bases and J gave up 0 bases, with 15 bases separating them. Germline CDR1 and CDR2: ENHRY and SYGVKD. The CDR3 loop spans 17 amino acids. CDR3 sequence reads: CAISDERDSSSYNEQFF. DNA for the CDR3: TGTGCCATCAGTGATGAAAGAGACTCTAGCTCCTACAATGAGCAGTTCTTC.

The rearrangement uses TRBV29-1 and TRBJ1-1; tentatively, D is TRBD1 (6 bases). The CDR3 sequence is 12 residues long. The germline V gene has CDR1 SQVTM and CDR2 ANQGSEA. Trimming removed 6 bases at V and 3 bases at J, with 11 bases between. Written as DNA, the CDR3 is TGCAGCGTCTCAGGGGTAGACACTGAAGCTTTCTTT. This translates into CSVSGVDTEAFF.

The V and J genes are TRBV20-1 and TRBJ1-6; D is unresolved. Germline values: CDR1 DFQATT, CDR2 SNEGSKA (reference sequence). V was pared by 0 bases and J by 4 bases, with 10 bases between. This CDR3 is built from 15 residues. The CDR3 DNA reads TGCAGTGCTAGAGATCGCGGCGTATATAATTCACCCCTCCACTTT. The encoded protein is CSARDRGVYNSPLHF.

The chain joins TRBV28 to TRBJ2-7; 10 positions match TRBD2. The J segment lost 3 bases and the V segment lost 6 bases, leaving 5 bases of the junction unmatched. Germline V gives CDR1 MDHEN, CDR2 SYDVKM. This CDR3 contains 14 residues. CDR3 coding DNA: TGTGCCAGCAGCCGGACTAGCGGAAACTACGAGCAGTACTTC. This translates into CASSRTSGNYEQYF.

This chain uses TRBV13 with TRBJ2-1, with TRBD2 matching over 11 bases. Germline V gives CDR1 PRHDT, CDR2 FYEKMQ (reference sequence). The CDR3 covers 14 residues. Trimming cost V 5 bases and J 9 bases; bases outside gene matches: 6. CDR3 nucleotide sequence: TGTGCCAGCAGCGTTAGCGGGAGGGCGGGTGAGCAGTTCTTC. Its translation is CASSVSGRAGEQFF.